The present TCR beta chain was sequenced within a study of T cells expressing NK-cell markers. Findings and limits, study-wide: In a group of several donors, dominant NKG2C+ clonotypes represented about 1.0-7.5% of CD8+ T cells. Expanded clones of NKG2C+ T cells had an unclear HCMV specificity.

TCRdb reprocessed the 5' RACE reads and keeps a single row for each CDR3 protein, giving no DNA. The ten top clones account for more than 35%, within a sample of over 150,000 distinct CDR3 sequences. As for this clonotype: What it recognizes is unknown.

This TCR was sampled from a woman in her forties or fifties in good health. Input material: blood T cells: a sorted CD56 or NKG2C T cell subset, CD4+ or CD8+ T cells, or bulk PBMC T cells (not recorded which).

CDR3 sequence: CASSLQQANTGELFF. V gene TRBV27 combines with J gene TRBJ2-2. Germline V gene data show CDR1 as MNHEY and CDR2 as SMNVEV (reference sequence). This CDR3 spans 15 amino acids.